This T cell receptor beta chain was found in a study of OX40 agonist ivuxolimab in advanced cancers. Remarks on this clone: Its target is not known.

Per germline, CDR1 SQVTM and CDR2 ANQGSEA. V lost 5 bases and J lost 4; bases outside the gene matches: 4. The CDR3 has 12 amino acids. TCRdb's table, derived via immunoSEQ multiplex PCR, lists solely in-frame clones and lacks some. The sample yields 8,000 to 11,000 clones, 70% to 85% seen once. Overall study results and limits: Some patients without response likewise showed low normalized clonal expansion.

Sample: CD4+ or CD8+ T cells sorted from blood, taken in a trial of the OX40 agonist ivuxolimab. This clonotype was obtained from an adult with an advanced solid tumor such as melanoma, head and neck, liver or kidney cancer. The chain employs TRBV29-1 and TRBJ2-5; 7 nucleotides agree with TRBD1. The CDR3 coding sequence is TGCAGCGTTCGCACAGGGGTAGAGACCCAGTACTTC. It is translated as CSVRTGVETQYF. Full variable domain (missing parts from reference TRBV29-1 and TRBJ2-5): SAVISQKPSRDICQRGTSLTIQCQVDSQVTMMFWYRQQPGQSLTLIATANQGSEATYESGFVIDKFPISRPNLTFSTLTVSNMSPEDSSIYLCSVRTGVETQYFGPGTRLLVL.